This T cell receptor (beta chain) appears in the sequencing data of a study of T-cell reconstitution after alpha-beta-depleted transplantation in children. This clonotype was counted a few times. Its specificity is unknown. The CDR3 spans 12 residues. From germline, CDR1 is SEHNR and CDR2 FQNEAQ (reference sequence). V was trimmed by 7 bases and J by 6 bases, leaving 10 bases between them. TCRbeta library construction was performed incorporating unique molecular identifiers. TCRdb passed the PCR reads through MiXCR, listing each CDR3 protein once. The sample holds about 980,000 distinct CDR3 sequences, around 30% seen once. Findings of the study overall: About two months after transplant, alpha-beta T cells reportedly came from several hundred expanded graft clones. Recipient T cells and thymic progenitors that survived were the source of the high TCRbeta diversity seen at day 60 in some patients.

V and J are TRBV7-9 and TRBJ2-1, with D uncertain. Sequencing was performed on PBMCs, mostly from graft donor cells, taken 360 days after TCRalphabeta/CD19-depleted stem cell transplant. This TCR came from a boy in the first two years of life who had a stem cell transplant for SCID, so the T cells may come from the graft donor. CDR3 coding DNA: TGTGCCAGCAATCCCGGAAGCAATGAGCAGTTCTTC. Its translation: CASNPGSNEQFF.